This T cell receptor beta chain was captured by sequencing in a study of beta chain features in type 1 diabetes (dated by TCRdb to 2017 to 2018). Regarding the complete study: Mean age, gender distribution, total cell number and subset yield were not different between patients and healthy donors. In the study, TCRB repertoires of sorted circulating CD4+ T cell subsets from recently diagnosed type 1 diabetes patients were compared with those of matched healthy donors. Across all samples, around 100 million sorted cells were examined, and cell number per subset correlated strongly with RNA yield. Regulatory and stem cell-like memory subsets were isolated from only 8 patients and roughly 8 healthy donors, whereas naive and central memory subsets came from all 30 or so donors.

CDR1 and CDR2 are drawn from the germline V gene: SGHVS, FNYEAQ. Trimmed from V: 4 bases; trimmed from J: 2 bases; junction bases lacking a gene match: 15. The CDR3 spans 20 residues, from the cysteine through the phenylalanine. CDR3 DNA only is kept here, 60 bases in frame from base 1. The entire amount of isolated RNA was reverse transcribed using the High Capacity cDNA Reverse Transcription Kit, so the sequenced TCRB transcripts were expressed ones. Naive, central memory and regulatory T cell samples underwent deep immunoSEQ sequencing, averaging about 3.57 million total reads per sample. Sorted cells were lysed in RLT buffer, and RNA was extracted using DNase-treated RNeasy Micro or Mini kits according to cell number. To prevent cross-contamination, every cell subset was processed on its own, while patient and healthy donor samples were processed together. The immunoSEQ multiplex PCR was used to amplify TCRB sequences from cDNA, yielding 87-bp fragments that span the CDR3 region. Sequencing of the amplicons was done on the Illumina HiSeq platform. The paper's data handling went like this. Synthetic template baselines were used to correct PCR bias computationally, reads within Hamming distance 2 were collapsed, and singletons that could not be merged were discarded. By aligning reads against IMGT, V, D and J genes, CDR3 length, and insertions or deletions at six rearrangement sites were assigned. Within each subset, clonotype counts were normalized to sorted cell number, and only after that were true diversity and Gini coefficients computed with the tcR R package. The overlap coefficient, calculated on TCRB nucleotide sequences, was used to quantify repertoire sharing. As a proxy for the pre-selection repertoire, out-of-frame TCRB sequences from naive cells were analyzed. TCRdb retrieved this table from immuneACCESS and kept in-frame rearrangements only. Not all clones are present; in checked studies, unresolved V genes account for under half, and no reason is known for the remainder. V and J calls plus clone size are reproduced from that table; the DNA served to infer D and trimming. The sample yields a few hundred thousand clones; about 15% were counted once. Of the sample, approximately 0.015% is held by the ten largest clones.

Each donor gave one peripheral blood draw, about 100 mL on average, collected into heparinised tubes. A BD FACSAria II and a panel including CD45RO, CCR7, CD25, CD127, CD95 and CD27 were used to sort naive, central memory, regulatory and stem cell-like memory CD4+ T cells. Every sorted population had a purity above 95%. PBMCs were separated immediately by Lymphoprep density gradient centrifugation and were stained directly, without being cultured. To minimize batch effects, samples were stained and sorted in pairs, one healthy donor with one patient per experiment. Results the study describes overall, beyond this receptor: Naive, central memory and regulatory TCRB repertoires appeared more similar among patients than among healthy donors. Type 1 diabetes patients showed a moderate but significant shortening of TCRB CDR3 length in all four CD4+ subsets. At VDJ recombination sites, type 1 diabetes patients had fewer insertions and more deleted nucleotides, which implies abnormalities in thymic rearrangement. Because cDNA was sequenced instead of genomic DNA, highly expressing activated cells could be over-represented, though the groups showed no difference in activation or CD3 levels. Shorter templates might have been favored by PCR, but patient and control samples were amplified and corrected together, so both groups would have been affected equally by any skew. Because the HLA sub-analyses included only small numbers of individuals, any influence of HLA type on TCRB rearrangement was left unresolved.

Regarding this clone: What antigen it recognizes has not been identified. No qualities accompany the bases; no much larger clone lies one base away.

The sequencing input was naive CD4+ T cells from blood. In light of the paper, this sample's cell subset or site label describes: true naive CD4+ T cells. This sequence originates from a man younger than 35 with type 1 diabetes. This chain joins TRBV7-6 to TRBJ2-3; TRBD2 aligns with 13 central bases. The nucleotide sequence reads TGTGCCAGCAGCTCCATGCCGGGACAGGGGACTAGCGGGATCACAGATACGCAGTATTTT. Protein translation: CASSSMPGQGTSGITDTQYF.